This record covers a single T cell receptor (beta chain). Per germline, CDR1 SGHVS and CDR2 FNYEAQ. This CDR3 is built from 12 residues. V was shortened by 2 bases and J by 4 bases, with 5 bases between the two germline ends. The assay was immunoSEQ multiplex PCR, and TCRdb's table has in-frame clones only and misses some. The sample has around 2,000,000 clones, 85% to 95% seen once. This sample stems from a study of shared clonotypes between healthy human individuals. Naive CD8 isolation took CD45RO-negative cells positively selected for CCR7 and excluded terminally differentiated effector memory CD45RA+ cells.

The sequence came from a man aged 18 to 30 in good health. Some clones in this sample may be carry-over from other donors' samples. Sequences were obtained from naive CD8+ T cells from PBMCs. The chain uses TRBV7-6 and TRBJ1-1, with no clear D. The CDR3 bases are TGTGCCAGCAGCTTATTTCCCACTGAAGCTTTCTTT. Translated: CASSLFPTEAFF.